This entry concerns a single TCR beta chain. With 1 base removed from V and 9 bases from J, the gap between germline ends came to 7 bases. The CDR3 totals 12 residues. Germline CDR1 and CDR2: SGHTA and FQGNSA. The sample originates from a study of T-cell memory formation after mild COVID-19. TCRdb itself ran the 5' RACE reads through MiXCR, one entry per CDR3 protein. The sample lists approximately 580,000 distinct CDR3 sequences, about a fifth occurring once. The receptor was isolated from an adult woman who had mild COVID-19 (a few samples of this study predate the infection). Cell type and time point are not known. The chain links TRBV7-2 to TRBJ2-1; D is uncertain. Sequenced: PBMCs or a T cell subset sorted from them (not recorded which). CDR3 sequence reads: CASSLVPPEQFF. The CDR3 bases are TGTGCCAGCAGCTTAGTCCCTCCTGAGCAGTTCTTC.